This T cell receptor beta chain appears in the sequencing data of a study of response to subunit inactivated influenza vaccine. Study-wide results and limits: The authors put forward the suggestion that each seasonal influenza vaccination may bring in only a limited number of new T cells.

TCRdb ran MiXCR on the RT-PCR reads and lists one entry per CDR3 protein. The data contain about 700,000 distinct CDR3 sequences, around 14% of them singletons. This clonotype was seen a handful of times. Its antigen is currently unknown. This TCR came from a man between 45 and 60 years old who received an inactivated influenza vaccine. The material was PBMCs from blood, obtained 11 to 12 days after vaccination.

The CDR3 region is CSVTLAGGTDTQYF. Here the CDR3 DNA reads TGCAGTGTTACCTTAGCGGGAGGCACAGATACGCAGTATTTT. The V gene is TRBV20-1, the J gene TRBJ2-3, with 9 bases aligning to TRBD2. The V and J ends lost 7 bases and 1 base, in that order; junction bases with no gene match: 6. The CDR3 covers 14 residues. The germline CDR1 and CDR2 sequences are DFQATT and SNEGSKA (reference sequence).